This T cell receptor beta chain was captured by sequencing in a study of immune heterogeneity within non-small cell lung tumors. Study as a whole: There was 1 tumor not otherwise specified, along with 10 non-squamous carcinomas and several squamous cell carcinomas.

Whole-study findings and limits: Statistically, local T-cell clonality exhibited a moderate yet significant correlation with local tumor mutational burden (R approximately 0.3). Largely, high-frequency T-cell receptor beta clonotypes differed from one individual patient to another.

The starting template was genomic DNA from bulk tumor, roughly 610 ng per sample. Widely spaced biopsies, several per primary tumor, were obtained at surgery. These patients got curative surgery after being newly diagnosed with untreated non-small cell lung cancer. Using 32 V and 13 J primers, multiplex PCR amplified TCR beta CDR3. TCRdb independently ran MiXCR on the multiplex PCR reads; one entry per CDR3 protein. Of 9,000 to 13,000 distinct CDR3 sequences detected, 26% appear once; the ten largest clones hold more than 20%. In its sample, this clonotype was seen many times. What it binds is not known. Trimming took 1 base from V and 7 from J, leaving 7 bases between them. Germline CDR1 LNHNV, CDR2 YYDKDF (reference sequence). This CDR3 contains 12 residues.

The specimen was lung tumor tissue. This receptor was identified in a woman aged 45-65 years with non-small cell lung cancer. V gene TRBV15 combines with J gene TRBJ1-2, with D unresolved. This CDR3 is CATSRAEGGYTF. The CDR3 nucleotides are TGTGCCACCAGCAGAGCTGAGGGTGGCTACACCTTC.